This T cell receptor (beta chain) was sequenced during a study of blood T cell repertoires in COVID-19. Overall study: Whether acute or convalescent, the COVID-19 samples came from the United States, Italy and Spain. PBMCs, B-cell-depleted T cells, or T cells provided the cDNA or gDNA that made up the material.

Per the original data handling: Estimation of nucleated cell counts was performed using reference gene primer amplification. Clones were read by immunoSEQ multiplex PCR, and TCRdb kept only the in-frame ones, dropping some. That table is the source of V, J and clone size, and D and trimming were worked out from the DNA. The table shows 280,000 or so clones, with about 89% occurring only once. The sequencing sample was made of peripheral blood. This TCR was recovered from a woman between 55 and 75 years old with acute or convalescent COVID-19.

This CDR3 reads CASSPPSPGQGAKSPLHF. CDR3 nucleotide sequence: TGTGCCAGCAGCCCGCCAAGTCCGGGACAGGGGGCAAAGTCACCCCTCCACTTT. The chain carries TRBV3-1 (or the pseudogene TRBV3-2) and TRBJ1-6, with 12 bases matching TRBD1. The CDR3 is 18 amino acids. Germline CDR1 reads LGHDT; CDR2 reads YNNKEL (reference sequence). V was pared by 4 bases and J by 10 bases, with 14 bases of the junction left unmatched.